The text below deals with one TCR beta chain. Authors' processing steps: The authors estimated nucleated cell counts from reference gene primer amplification. Assay: immunoSEQ multiplex PCR; the TCRdb copy retains only in-frame clones and omits some. D and trimming come from the DNA, and the V and J calls and clone size come from that table. The sample yields about 60,000 clones, roughly 90% seen once. The sample is drawn from a study of blood T cell repertoires in COVID-19. Turning to the study itself: Donors in the United States, Italy and Spain gave samples during acute or convalescent COVID-19. Sources were T cells, B-cell-depleted T cells, or PBMCs; the material itself was cDNA or gDNA.

The source is a man aged 45-65 years with active COVID-19. Sequencing was done on a sample of peripheral blood.

This CDR3 is CASRPPGGWHGYTF. Written as DNA, the CDR3 is TGTGCCAGCAGACCCCCAGGGGGCTGGCATGGCTACACCTTC. This chain joins TRBV6-5 and TRBJ1-2, with 8 bases aligning to TRBD1. V was clipped by 6 bases and J by 6 bases; unmatched bases: 9. CDR3 length equals 14 residues. Germline loops: CDR1 MNHEY, CDR2 SVGAGI.